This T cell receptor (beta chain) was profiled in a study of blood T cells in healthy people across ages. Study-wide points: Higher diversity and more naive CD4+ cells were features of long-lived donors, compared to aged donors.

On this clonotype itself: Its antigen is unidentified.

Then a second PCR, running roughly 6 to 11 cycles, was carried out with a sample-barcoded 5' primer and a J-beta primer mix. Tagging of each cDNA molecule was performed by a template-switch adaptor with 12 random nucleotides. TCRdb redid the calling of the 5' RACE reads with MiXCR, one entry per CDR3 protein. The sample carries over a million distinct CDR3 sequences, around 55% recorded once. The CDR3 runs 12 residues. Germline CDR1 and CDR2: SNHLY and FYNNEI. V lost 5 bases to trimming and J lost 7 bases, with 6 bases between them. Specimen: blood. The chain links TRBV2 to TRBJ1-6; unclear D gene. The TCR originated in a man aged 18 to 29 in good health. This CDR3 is CASSSSNSPLHF. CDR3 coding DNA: TGTGCCAGCAGTTCGTCCAATTCACCCCTCCACTTT.